The TCR beta chain under discussion was sequenced for a study of CD8+ T cells in alopecia areata. cDNA prepared by RNA extraction and subsequent reverse transcription served as the template for sequencing. The repertoire was sequenced with immunoSEQ multiplex PCR; TCRdb's copy has only in-frame clones and lacks some. Of some 130,000 clones in the sample, approximately 49% were seen once. This CDR3 has 11 residues. Deletions cut 2 bases from V and 4 bases from J, with 6 bases between. Germline V lookup: CDR1 DFQATT, CDR2 SNEGSKA (reference sequence). The sequence was collected from a human donor with alopecia areata. The specimen comprised CD8+ T cells sorted from blood, sampled at week 0. This chain connects TRBV20-1 to TRBJ2-7, with no clear D. CDR3 loop: CSARIEYEQYF. As DNA, the CDR3 is TGCAGTGCTAGAATCGAGTACGAGCAGTACTTC.